Following are 23 T cell receptor beta chains from one sample sequenced in a study of cytomegalovirus exposure and HLA in healthy donors. PCR involved 60 Vbeta and 13 Jbeta primers. Some clones are missing from TCRdb's copy, which holds only in-frame ones; the method was immunoSEQ multiplex PCR. The sample carries 110,000 to 150,000 clones, approximately 78% recorded once. The specimen sequenced was PBMCs. The source of these receptors is a woman aged 18-30 years in good health and CMV-seropositive.

The CDR3 loop is CASSALKSTGELFF. In nucleotides, the CDR3 is TGCGCCAGCAGTGCGCTAAAGAGCACCGGGGAGCTGTTTTTT. This chain connects TRBV10-1 to TRBJ2-2; D not resolved. V was clipped by 4 bases and J by 4 bases, with 10 bases between them. Per germline, CDR1 WNHNN and CDR2 SYGVQD (reference sequence). CDR3 length equals 14 residues.

The chain links TRBV6-5 to TRBJ2-5; 7 bases match TRBD2. Trimming cost V 6 bases and J 2 bases; bases outside gene matches: 3. Germline loops: CDR1 MNHEY, CDR2 SVGAGI. The CDR3 totals 13 residues. The DNA for the CDR3 is TGTGCCAGCAGGTGGACTAGACAAGAGACCCAGTACTTC. Translating it yields CASRWTRQETQYF.

This clone is a singleton in its sample. The genes are TRBV19 and TRBJ1-5, with a weak D call TRBD1 (5 bases). V lost 3 bases and J lost 0, with 9 bases in between. Germline lookup yields CDR1 LNHDA and CDR2 SQIVND (reference sequence). This CDR3 comprises 15 residues. The CDR3 DNA sequence: TGTGCCAGTAGTATGGGACTTTCTAGCAATCAGCCCCAGCATTTT. Translation: CASSMGLSSNQPQHF.

The chain recombines TRBV6-1 with TRBJ1-2; D is unclear. Per the germline V gene, CDR1 is MNHNS and CDR2 is SASEGT. The V gene lost 1 base and the J gene lost 3 bases, with 9 bases spanning the gap. This CDR3 has 14 residues. The CDR3 is CASSEGQVYYGYTF. The CDR3 bases are TGTGCCAGCAGTGAAGGCCAGGTGTACTATGGCTACACCTTC.

The chain couples TRBV2 to TRBJ2-7; TRBD1 matches 8 bases. CDR1 is SNHLY, CDR2 FYNNEI, per germline. CDR3 length equals 13 residues. V gave up 10 bases and J gave up 0 bases; unmatched junction bases: 5. CDR3 nucleotides: TGTGCCACCTGGGACAGGACCTCCTACGAGCAGTACTTC. Residues: CATWDRTSYEQYF.

This clone was counted once. The rearrangement uses TRBV19 and TRBJ1-6; tentative D call: TRBD1 (5 bases). The length of the CDR3 is 14 residues. Germline CDR1 reads LNHDA; CDR2 reads SQIVND (reference sequence). V was shortened by 7 bases and J by 10 bases, with 17 bases between the two germline ends. CDR3 in DNA: TGTGCCAGTAACGGGTCCGGGGGTTGGTCACCCCTCCACTTT. The encoded protein is CASNGSGGWSPLHF.

The chain employs TRBV5-4 and TRBJ1-2; no clear D gene. Germline V gene lookup returns CDR1 SGHNT and CDR2 YYREEE (reference sequence). Between the trimmed V and J ends, which lost 0 bases and 7 bases, there was a span of 7 bases. The CDR3 has 12 amino acids. The CDR3: CASSLVSFGYTF. In nucleotides, the CDR3 is TGTGCCAGCAGCTTGGTATCCTTTGGCTACACCTTC.

For this clone: An end of the junction does not agree with germline; a read error may underlie this. The V and J genes are TRBV10-2 and TRBJ1-2, with D possibly TRBD1 on 6 matching bases. The CDR3 has 12 residues. Per germline, CDR1 WSHSY and CDR2 SAAADI. The chain's CDR3 is CASSNTGCPPSF. CDR3 nucleotide sequence: TGCGCCAGCAGCAATACAGGGTGTCCGCCTTCCTTC.

The chain links TRBV9 to TRBJ2-5; 11 positions match TRBD2. The CDR3 is 14 residues long. V was clipped by 3 bases and J by 5 bases; unmatched bases: 3. Germline V gene lookup returns CDR1 SGDLS and CDR2 YYNGEE. DNA for the CDR3: TGTGCCAGCAGCGCGACTAGCGGGGAGGAGACCCAGTACTTC. Protein product: CASSATSGEETQYF.

The chain employs TRBV6-6 and TRBJ1-1, with 9 bases matching TRBD1. CDR1 is MNHNY, CDR2 SVGAGI, per germline (reference sequence). CDR3 size: 16 residues. V was clipped by 4 bases and J by 5 bases; unmatched bases: 11. CDR3 in amino acids: CASSSPGTGKRTEAFF. In DNA form, the CDR3 reads TGTGCCAGCAGTTCTCCCGGGACAGGGAAACGGACTGAAGCTTTCTTT.

The chain recombines TRBV6-4 with TRBJ2-1, with 7 nucleotides matching TRBD2. CDR1 and CDR2 from the germline V gene are MRHNA and SNTAGT. The ends lost 4 bases at V and 7 bases at J; junction bases unmatched: 10. This CDR3 is built from 15 residues. This chain's CDR3 is CASSVSGLAGNEQFF. The DNA of the CDR3 is TGTGCCAGCAGTGTTAGCGGGTTGGCGGGGAATGAGCAGTTCTTC.

This clone was recorded a few times. This sequence joins TRBV5-1 and TRBJ2-2; the D is unclear. The germline CDR1 and CDR2 sequences are SGHRS and YFSETQ. The CDR3 has 14 residues. Trimming took 0 bases from V and 7 from J, leaving 10 bases between them. DNA for the CDR3: TGCGCCAGCAGCTTGGGACTTTCGATCGGGGAGCTGTTTTTT. Protein product: CASSLGLSIGELFF.

The chain uses TRBV7-2 and TRBJ2-3; 7 nucleotides match TRBD2. The CDR3 consists of 17 residues. V was clipped by 2 bases and J by 1 base; unmatched bases: 9. Germline values: CDR1 SGHTA, CDR2 FQGNSA. CDR3 region: CASSLSDRAGGTDTQYF. The DNA of the CDR3 is TGTGCCAGCAGCTTAAGTGATAGGGCGGGGGGCACAGATACGCAGTATTTT.

V is TRBV29-1 and J is TRBJ1-2; D gene ambiguous. Trimming left V 8 bases short and J 2 bases short, with 27 bases between. The germline V gene has CDR1 SQVTM and CDR2 ANQGSEA. The CDR3 covers 17 residues. CDR3 loop: CSPYLLGLRTGNYGYTF. CDR3 bases: TGCAGCCCCTACCTCCTAGGATTACGGACGGGGAACTATGGCTACACCTTC.

V and J are TRBV9 and TRBJ1-2; TRBD1 matches 8 bases. V lost 0 bases, J lost 8 bases, and 12 bases stayed unmatched. The germline gives CDR1 SGDLS, CDR2 YYNGEE. The CDR3 contains 16 residues. The CDR3 sequence: CASSVVRGPGGGGYTF. DNA of the CDR3: TGTGCCAGCAGCGTAGTTAGAGGCCCAGGGGGCGGCGGCTACACCTTC.

The chain uses TRBV10-2 and TRBJ1-1; D unresolved. Germline V lookup: CDR1 WSHSY, CDR2 SAAADI. The V end lost 11 bases, the J end lost 7 bases, and 14 bases lay between the germline ends. The CDR3 has 11 residues. The CDR3: CASAQSYEAFF. The CDR3 DNA follows: TGCGCCTCAGCACAGAGCTATGAAGCTTTCTTT.

The J gene is TRBJ1-4, the V gene TRBV5-8, with 10 bases fitting TRBD1. CDR3 length: 17 amino acids. The V segment lost 3 bases and the J segment 4 bases; nucleotides outside the gene matches: 9. Germline V gene sequence: CDR1 SGHTS, CDR2 YDEGEE. CDR3 loop: CASSWDRGISSNEKLFF. CDR3 DNA: TGTGCCAGCAGCTGGGACAGGGGAATCAGCAGTAATGAAAAACTGTTTTTT.

The chain combines TRBV19 with TRBJ1-1; TRBD1 might be the D (6 bases). The CDR3 contains 15 residues. In germline, CDR1 is LNHDA, CDR2 SQIVND (reference sequence). Trimming left V 6 bases short and J 5 bases short, with 19 bases between. In nucleotides, the CDR3 is TGTGCCAGTAGCGCCCCAGCGGGGGCTTTTACTGAAGCTTTCTTT. Residues: CASSAPAGAFTEAFF.

J is TRBJ2-2 and V is TRBV5-1; the D gene is possibly TRBD1 (6 bases). The CDR3 runs to 15 residues. Trimming took off 1 base at V and 1 base at J, with 8 bases between the two ends. Germline CDR1 SGHRS, CDR2 YFSETQ. The CDR3 loop reads CASSLLQGNTGELFF. CDR3 in DNA: TGCGCCAGCAGCTTGTTACAGGGGAACACCGGGGAGCTGTTTTTT.

The chain is built from TRBV27 and TRBJ1-2; TRBD1 matches at 9 bases. The CDR3 has 15 amino acids. The J segment lost 6 bases and the V segment lost 5 bases, leaving 10 bases of the junction unmatched. Germline V CDR1 and CDR2: MNHEY, SMNVEV (reference sequence). The CDR3 bases are TGTGCCAGCAGTACCCGGACAGGGGAAAGTGATGGCTACACCTTC. The encoded protein is CASSTRTGESDGYTF.

The chain couples TRBV12-5 to TRBJ2-7, with 8 bases matching TRBD1. This CDR3 has 16 amino acids. Germline loops: CDR1 LGHNT, CDR2 FRNRAP. V lost 0 bases, J lost 5 bases, and 9 bases stayed unmatched. The CDR3 DNA reads TGTGCTAGTGGTTTGGTACTTGGGGACAGGTTACACGAGCAGTACTTC. Its protein is CASGLVLGDRLHEQYF.

This clone was seen a few times. This chain connects TRBV9 to TRBJ2-7, with a weak D call TRBD1 (6 bases). V was cut by 0 bases and J by 5 bases, with 15 bases left in between. Germline V lookup: CDR1 SGDLS, CDR2 YYNGEE. This CDR3 has 15 amino acids. The CDR3 DNA reads TGTGCCAGCAGCGTAGATGGCAGGCCAGGGGACGAGCAGTACTTC. Translated: CASSVDGRPGDEQYF.

This clone was detected only once. The chain combines TRBV5-1 with TRBJ2-7; 7 bases match TRBD1. Trimming removed 4 bases from V and 5 bases from J; junction bases left unmatched: 9. Per the germline V gene, CDR1 is SGHRS and CDR2 is YFSETQ. This CDR3 region has 14 residues. The CDR3 region is CASSAPGTADEQYF. DNA for the CDR3: TGCGCCAGCAGCGCTCCCGGGACAGCGGACGAGCAGTACTTC.